What follows is one T cell receptor beta chain and its context. Antigen: not known. This CDR3 region has 14 residues. CDR1 and CDR2 from the germline V gene are SGHNT and YYREEE (reference sequence). V lost 1 base and J 6 bases, leaving 14 bases between the germline ends. The sample originates from a study of cytomegalovirus exposure and HLA in healthy donors. The study's findings and limits: Most TCR sequences were uncommon, yet certain public TCRs appeared in many donors. In vitro data verified a few CMV-associated chains as specific for CMV antigens.

Libraries were prepared by immunoSEQ multiplex PCR; TCRdb keeps only in-frame clonotypes and omits some of them. The profile shows about 38,000 clones, about 93% of them singletons. The source material was PBMCs. The TCR sequence derives from a young man in good health and CMV-seronegative. The chain joins TRBV5-4 to TRBJ2-7; possibly TRBD1 for D (5 bases). The CDR3 bases are TGTGCCAGCAGCTTGAGGGGCAGGGTTTCCGAGCAGTACTTC. Protein product: CASSLRGRVSEQYF.